This T cell receptor beta chain was sequenced for a study of molecular identifiers for immune sequencing clone quantification. This clonotype appeared a few times. The antigen is undetermined. A single record per CDR3 protein comes from TCRdb applying MiXCR to the PCR reads. The repertoire consists of some 680,000 distinct CDR3 sequences, with less than 30% occurring once and the leading ten covering 0.78%. Study findings and constraints: Over 97% of CMV-specific effector molecules, but under 1% of naive ones, were in clones above 20 copies.

Deletions cut 0 bases from V and 2 bases from J, with 13 bases between. From germline, CDR1 is LNHNV and CDR2 YYDKDF (reference sequence). The CDR3 has 16 residues. The J gene is TRBJ1-2, the V gene TRBV15; D gene unclear. This clonotype was obtained from a human donor in good health. Some libraries in this study had Jurkat cell RNA spiked in. The sample was naive CD8+ T cells from blood, with Jurkat cell RNA spiked in. Subset meaning: FACS-sorted CD8+CD4-CCR7+CD45RA+ naive T cells. The CDR3: CATSRDLGQSNYGYTF. The CDR3 DNA follows: TGTGCCACCAGCAGAGATCTGGGTCAATCCAACTATGGCTACACCTTC. Filled out from reference TRBV15 and TRBJ1-2, the complete variable domain reads DAMVIQNPRYQVTQFGKPVTLSCSQTLNHNVMYWYQQKSSQAPKLLFHYYDKDFNNEADTPDNFQSRRPNTSFCFLDIRSPGLGDTAMYLCATSRDLGQSNYGYTFGSGTRLTVV.